This T cell receptor (beta chain) was observed in a study of T cell changes during pregnancy in multiple sclerosis. The count of this clone is one. The germline V gene encodes CDR1 SEHNR and CDR2 FQNEAQ (reference sequence). Trimming cost V 2 bases and J 0 bases; bases outside gene matches: 0. The CDR3 is 15 residues long. Method: immunoSEQ multiplex PCR; TCRdb's copy keeps in-frame clones and lacks some. The sample consists of tens of thousands of clones, about nine tenths of them appearing once. The source is a female donor with multiple sclerosis, enrolled in a pregnancy study. Source: peripheral blood, taken before pregnancy. The gene calls are TRBV7-9 and TRBJ2-1, with 8 nucleotides matching TRBD1. This chain's CDR3 is CASSLTGGSYNEQFF. CDR3 DNA sequence: TGTGCCAGCAGCTTAACAGGGGGCTCCTACAATGAGCAGTTCTTC.